Sequencing of this TCR beta chain was carried out in a study of blood T cells in healthy people across ages. Whole-study findings and limits: For the donors, CMV status was unknown and possibly confounded expanded clonotype changes.

Ten or more counts support this clonotype. The antigen is not known. The CDR3 runs to 15 residues. The germline CDR1 and CDR2 sequences are MNHNY and SVGAGI (reference sequence). V lost 6 bases and J 0 bases, leaving 14 bases between the germline ends. With a J-beta primer mix and a sample-barcoded 5' primer, a second PCR ran about 7 to 12 cycles. One entry per CDR3 protein, called by TCRdb with MiXCR from the 5' RACE reads. Altogether around 800,000 distinct CDR3 sequences are present, around 25% being singletons, with the ten largest covering 2.5% to 3.5%. These data were also filed under a second study, of T cells of mothers and their children. This second report adds: Study donors consisted of a few healthy Caucasian mothers and their six children.

V usage is TRBV6-6 and J usage is TRBJ1-2; maybe TRBD1 (6 bases). The receptor's source is a boy aged 10-17 years in good health. Sequenced: blood. CDR3 in DNA: TGTGCCAGCAGCCCAACAGGGCCCCCTAACTATGGCTACACCTTC. Amino acids: CASSPTGPPNYGYTF.